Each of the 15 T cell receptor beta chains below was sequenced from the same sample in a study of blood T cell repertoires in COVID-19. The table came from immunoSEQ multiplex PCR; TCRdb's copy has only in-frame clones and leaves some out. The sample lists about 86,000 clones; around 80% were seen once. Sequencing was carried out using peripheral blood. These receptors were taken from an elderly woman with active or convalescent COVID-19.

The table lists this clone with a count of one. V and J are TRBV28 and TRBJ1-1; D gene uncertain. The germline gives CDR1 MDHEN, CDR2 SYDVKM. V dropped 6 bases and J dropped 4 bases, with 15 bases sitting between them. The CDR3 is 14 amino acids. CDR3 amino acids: CASSTNGGSTEAFF. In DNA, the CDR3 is TGTGCCAGCAGCACTAACGGTGGTTCCACTGAAGCTTTCTTT.

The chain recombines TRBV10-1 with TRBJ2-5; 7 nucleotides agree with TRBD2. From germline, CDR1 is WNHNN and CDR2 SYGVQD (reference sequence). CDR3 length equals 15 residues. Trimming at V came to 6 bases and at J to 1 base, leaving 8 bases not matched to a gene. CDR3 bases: TGCGCCAGCAGAAGGACTAGAGGTTCCCAAGAGACCCAGTACTTC. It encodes CASRRTRGSQETQYF.

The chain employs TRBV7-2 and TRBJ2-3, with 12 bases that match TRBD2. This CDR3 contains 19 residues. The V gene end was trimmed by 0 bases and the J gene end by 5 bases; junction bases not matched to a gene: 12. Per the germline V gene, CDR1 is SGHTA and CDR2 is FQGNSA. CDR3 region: CASSLAFPSGGAQEDTQYF. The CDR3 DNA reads TGTGCCAGCAGCTTAGCCTTCCCTAGCGGGGGGGCCCAGGAAGATACGCAGTATTTT. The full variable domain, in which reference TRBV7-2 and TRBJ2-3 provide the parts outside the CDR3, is GAGVSQSPSNKVTEKGKDVELRCDPISGHTALYWYRQSLGQGLEFLIYFQGNSAPDKSGLPSDRFSAERTGGSVSTLTIQRTQQEDSAVYLCASSLAFPSGGAQEDTQYFGPGTRLTVL.

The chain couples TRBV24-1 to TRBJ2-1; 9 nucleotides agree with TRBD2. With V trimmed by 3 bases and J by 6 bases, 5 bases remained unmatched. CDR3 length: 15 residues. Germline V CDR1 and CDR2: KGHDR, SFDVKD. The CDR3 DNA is TGTGCCACCAGTGATCCGGGACTAGCAATCAATGAGCAGTTCTTC. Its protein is CATSDPGLAINEQFF.

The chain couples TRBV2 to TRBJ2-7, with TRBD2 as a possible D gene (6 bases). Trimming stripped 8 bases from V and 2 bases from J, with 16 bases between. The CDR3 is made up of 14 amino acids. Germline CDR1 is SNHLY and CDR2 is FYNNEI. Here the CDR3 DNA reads TGTGCCAGCCGCCCCGGGACTGAAACCTACGAGCAGTACTTC. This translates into CASRPGTETYEQYF.

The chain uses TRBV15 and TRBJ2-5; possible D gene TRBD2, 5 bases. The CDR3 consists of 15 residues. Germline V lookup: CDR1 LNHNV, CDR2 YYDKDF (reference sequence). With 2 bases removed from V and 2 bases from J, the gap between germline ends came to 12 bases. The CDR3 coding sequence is TGTGCCACCAGCAGACTGGACTCGCAGCAAGAGACCCAGTACTTC. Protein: CATSRLDSQQETQYF.

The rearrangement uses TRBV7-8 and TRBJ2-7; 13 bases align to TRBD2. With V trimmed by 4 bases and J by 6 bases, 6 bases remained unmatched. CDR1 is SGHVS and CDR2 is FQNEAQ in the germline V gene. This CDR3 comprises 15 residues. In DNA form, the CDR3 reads TGTGCCAGCAGCTCCTGGACTAGCGGGAGCGGCGAGCAGTACTTC. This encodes CASSSWTSGSGEQYF.

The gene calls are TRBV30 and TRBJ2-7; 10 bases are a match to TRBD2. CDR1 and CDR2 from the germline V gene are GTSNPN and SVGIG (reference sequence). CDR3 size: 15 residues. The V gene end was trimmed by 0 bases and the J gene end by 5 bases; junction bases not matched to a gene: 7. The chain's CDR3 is CAWSVRASGGNEQYF. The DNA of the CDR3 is TGTGCCTGGAGTGTACGGGCTAGCGGGGGCAACGAGCAGTACTTC.

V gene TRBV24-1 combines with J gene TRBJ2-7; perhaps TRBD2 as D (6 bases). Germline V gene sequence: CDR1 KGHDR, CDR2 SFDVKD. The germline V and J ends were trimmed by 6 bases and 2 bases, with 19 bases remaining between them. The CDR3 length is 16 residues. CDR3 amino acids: CATSKEARDRPYEQYF. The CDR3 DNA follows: TGTGCCACCAGTAAGGAAGCGCGGGATCGGCCCTACGAGCAGTACTTC.

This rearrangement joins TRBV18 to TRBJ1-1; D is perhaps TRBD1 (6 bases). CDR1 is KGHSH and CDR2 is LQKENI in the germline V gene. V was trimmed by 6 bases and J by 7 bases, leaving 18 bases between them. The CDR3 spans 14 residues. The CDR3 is CASSPMRGTHEAFF. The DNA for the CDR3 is TGTGCCAGCTCCCCTATGAGGGGGACACATGAAGCTTTCTTT.

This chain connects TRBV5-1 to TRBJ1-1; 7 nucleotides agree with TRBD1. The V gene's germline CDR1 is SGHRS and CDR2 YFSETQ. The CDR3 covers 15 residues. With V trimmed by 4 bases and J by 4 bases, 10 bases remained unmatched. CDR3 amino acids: CASSARQGVGTEAFF. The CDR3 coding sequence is TGCGCCAGCAGCGCCCGGCAGGGGGTGGGCACTGAAGCTTTCTTT.

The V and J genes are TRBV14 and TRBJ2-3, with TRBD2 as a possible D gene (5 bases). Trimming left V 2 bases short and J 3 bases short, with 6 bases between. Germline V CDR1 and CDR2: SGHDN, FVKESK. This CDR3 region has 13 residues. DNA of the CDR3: TGTGCCAGCAGCCAACTAGCAACAGATACGCAGTATTTT. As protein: CASSQLATDTQYF.

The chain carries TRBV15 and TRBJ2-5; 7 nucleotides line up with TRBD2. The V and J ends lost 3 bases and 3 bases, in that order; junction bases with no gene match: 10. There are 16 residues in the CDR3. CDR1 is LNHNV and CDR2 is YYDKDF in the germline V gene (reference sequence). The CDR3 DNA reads TGTGCCACCAGCAGTGGGTTGCTAGCGGAGAAAGAGACCCAGTACTTC. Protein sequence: CATSSGLLAEKETQYF.

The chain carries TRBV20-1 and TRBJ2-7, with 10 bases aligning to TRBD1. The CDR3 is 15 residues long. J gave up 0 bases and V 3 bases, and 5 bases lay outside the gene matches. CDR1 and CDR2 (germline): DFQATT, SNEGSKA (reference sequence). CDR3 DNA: TGCAGTGCTAGTTCCGGGACAGGGGACTCCTACGAGCAGTACTTC. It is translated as CSASSGTGDSYEQYF.

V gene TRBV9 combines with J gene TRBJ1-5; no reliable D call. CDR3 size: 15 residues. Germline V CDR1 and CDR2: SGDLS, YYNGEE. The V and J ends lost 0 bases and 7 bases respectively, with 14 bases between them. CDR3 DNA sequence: TGTGCCAGCAGCGTAGGTGGGGTAGGAGGGCAGCCCCAGCATTTT. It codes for CASSVGGVGGQPQHF.